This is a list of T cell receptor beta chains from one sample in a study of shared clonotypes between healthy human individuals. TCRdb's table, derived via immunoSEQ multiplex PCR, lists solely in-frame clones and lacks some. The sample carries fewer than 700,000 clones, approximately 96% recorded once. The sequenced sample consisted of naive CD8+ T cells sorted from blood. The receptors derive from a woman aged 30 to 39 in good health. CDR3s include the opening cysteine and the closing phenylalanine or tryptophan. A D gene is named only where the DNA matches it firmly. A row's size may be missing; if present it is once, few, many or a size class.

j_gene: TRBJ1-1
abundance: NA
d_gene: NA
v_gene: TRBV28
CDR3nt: TGTGCCAGTAGAGGACTCATGAACACTGAAGCTTTCTTT
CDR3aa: CASRGLMNTEAFF

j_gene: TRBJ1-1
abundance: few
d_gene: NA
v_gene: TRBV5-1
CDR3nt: TGCGCCAGCAGCTTATCTGGGGTTACTGAAGCTTTCTTT
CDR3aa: CASSLSGVTEAFF

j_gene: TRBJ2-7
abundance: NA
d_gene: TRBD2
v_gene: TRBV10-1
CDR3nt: TGCGCCAGCAGTGAGGCGGGGGGGGGCGGAAGGCAGTACTTC
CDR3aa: CASSEAGGGGRQYF

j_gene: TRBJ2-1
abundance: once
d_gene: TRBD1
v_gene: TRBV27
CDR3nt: TGTGCCAGCAGTTTTACTCCGACAGGGGAGCAGTTCTTC
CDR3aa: CASSFTPTGEQFF

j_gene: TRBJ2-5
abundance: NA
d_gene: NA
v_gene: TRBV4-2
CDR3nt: TGTGCCAGCAGCCAAGAGGAAACTAGCACGGGGGAGCAGTACTTC
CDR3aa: CASSQEETSTGEQYF

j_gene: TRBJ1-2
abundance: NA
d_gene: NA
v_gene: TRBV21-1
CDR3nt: TGTGCCAGCAGCAAACTGACCAGGGTGGGCTATGGCTACACCTTC
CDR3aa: CASSKLTRVGYGYTF

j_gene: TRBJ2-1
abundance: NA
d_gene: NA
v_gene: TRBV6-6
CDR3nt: TGTGCCAGCACATCCAGATATGGGGACAATGAGCAGTTCTTC
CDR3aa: CASTSRYGDNEQFF

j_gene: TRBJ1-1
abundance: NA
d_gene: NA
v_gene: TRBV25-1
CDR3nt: TGTGCCAGCACAACGAAGGGCTTAATGAACACTGAAGCTTTCTTT
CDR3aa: CASTTKGLMNTEAFF

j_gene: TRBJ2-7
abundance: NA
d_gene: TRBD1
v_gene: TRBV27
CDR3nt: TGTGCCAGCAAAGGGGGCACAGACTACGAGCAGTACTTC
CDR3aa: CASKGGTDYEQYF

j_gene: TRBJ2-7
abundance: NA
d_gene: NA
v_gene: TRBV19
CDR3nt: TGTGCCAGTAGTATCTCGGACAGTTCCTACGAGCAGTACTTC
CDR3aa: CASSISDSSYEQYF

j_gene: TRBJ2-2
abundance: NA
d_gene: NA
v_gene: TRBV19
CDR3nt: TGTGCCAGTAAAAATCCGGGGTGGACCGGGGAGCTGTTTTTT
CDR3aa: CASKNPGWTGELFF

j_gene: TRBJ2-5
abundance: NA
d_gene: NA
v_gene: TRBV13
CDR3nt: TGTGCCAGCAGCTCAAGGGAGGAGGAGACCCAGTACTTC
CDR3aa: CASSSREEETQYF

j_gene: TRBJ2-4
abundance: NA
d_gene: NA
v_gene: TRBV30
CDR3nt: TGTGCCTGGAGTGTTGGGGTCGGCTTGAAAAACATTCAGTACTTC
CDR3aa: CAWSVGVGLKNIQYF

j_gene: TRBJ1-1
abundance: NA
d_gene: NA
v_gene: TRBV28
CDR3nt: TGTGCCAGCAGCCTCCAGGGACGGAACACTGAAGCTTTCTTT
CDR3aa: CASSLQGRNTEAFF

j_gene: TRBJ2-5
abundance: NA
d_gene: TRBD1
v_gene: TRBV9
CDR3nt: TGTGCCAGCAGCGTAGGCGATGACAGGGTTTATGAGCAGTACTTC
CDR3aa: CASSVGDDRVYEQYF

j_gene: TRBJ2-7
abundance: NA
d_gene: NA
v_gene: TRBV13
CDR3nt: TGTGCCAGCAGCTTAGGCCAGGGATCCTGGGCATACGAGCAGTACTTC
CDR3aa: CASSLGQGSWAYEQYF

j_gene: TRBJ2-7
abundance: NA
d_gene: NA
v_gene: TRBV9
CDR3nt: TGTGCCAGCAGCGTAGACCTGACCTCCTACGAGCAGTACTTC
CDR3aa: CASSVDLTSYEQYF

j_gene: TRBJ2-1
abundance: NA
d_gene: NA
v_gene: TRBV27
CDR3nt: TGTGCCAGCAGTTTTGGGGGCCGGGCCCCGCAGTTCTTC
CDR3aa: CASSFGGRAPQFF

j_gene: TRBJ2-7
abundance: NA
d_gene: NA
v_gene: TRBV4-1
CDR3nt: TGCGCCAGCAGCCAAGTTCTTAGCTCCTACGAGCAGTACTTC
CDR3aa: CASSQVLSSYEQYF

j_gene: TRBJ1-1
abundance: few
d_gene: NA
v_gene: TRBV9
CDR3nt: TGTGCCAGCAGCGGTTCTAGAACTGAAGCTTTCTTT
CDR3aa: CASSGSRTEAFF

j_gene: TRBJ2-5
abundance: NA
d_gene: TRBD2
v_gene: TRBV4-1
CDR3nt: TGCGCCAGCAGCCAAAGGGCTAGCGGGGGAGGCGAAGAGACCCAGTACTTC
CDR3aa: CASSQRASGGGEETQYF

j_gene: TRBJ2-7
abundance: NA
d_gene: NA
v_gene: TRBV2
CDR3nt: TGTGCCAGCAGTGAGGGCTTTGCCTACGAGCAGTACTTC
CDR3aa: CASSEGFAYEQYF

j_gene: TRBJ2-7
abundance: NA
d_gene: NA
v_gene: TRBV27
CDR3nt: TGTGCCAGCAGTTTAATAGGAGGTCGGGACGGTGGGGACGAGCAGTACTTC
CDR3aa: CASSLIGGRDGGDEQYF

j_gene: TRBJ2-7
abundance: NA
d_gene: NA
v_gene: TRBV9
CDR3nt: TGTGCCAGCAGCCATATAAGCGGGTCGGGCGAGCAGTACTTC
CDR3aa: CASSHISGSGEQYF

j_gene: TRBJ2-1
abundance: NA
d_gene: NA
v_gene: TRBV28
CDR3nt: TGTGCCAGCAGTCCACGGACTCCCGTCAGCAATGAGCAGTTCTTC
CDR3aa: CASSPRTPVSNEQFF

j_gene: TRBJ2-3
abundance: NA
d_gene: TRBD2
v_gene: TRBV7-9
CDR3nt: TGTGCCAGCAGCTCGACTAGGCGGGAGGGCCGGGATACGCAGTATTTT
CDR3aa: CASSSTRREGRDTQYF

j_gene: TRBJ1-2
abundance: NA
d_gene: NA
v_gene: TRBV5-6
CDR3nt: TGTGCCAGCAGCTTGGGGGGCGTAATGGGCTACACCTTC
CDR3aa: CASSLGGVMGYTF

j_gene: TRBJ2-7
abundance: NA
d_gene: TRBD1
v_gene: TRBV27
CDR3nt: TGTGCCAGCAGTTTCGGACAGGGTGGATACGAGCAGTACTTC
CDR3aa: CASSFGQGGYEQYF

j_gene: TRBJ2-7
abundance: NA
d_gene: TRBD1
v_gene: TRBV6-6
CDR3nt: TGTGCCAGCAGCATAGGGGGCCCCTACGAGCAGTACTTC
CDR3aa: CASSIGGPYEQYF

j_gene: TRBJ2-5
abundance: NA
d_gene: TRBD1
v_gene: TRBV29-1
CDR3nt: TGCAGCGCAATTGGGGGACAGGGGGTTGTTGAGACCCAGTACTTC
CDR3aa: CSAIGGQGVVETQYF

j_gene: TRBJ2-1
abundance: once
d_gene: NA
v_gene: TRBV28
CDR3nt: TGTGCCAGCAGTTTTTCTGATTACAATGAGCAGTTCTTC
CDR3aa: CASSFSDYNEQFF

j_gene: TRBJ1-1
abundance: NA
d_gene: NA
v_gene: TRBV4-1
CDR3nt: TGCGCCAGCAGCCCCTATGACACTAAGAACACTGAAGCTTTCTTT
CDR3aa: CASSPYDTKNTEAFF

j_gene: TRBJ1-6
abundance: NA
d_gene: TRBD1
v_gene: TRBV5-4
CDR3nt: TGTGCCAGCAGCCCTGACAGGGACGCGCCACCCCTCCACTTT
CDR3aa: CASSPDRDAPPLHF

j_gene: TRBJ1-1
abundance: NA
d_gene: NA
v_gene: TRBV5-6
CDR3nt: TGTGCCAGCAGCTTAAGGTGGAAAGCGAACACTGAAGCTTTCTTT
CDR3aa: CASSLRWKANTEAFF

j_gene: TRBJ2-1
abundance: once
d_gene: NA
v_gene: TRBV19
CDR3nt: TGTGCCAGTAGTATAAGTGCAGTCTCCTACAATGAGCAGTTCTTC
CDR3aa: CASSISAVSYNEQFF

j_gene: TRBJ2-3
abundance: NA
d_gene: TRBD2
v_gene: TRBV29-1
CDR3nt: TGCAGCGCTGCGGGCCTAGCGGGGATCAGCACAGATACGCAGTATTTT
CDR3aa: CSAAGLAGISTDTQYF

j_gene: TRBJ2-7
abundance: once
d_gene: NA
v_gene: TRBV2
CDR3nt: TGTGCCAGCAACCCCGTATCCTACGAGCAGTACTTC
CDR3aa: CASNPVSYEQYF